The 3 T cell receptor beta chains below were found in one sample sequenced in a study of blood T cells in healthy people across ages (dated by TCRdb to 2015 to 2017). The library was obtained by 5' RACE. The reads were generated on an Illumina HiSeq 2500. The second PCR ran for about 6 to 12 cycles and used a J-beta primer mix along with a sample-barcoded 5' primer. TCRdb redid the processing of the public reads, applying fastp at Q25 and MiXCR, and retained in-frame beta chains. Rows matching on CDR3 protein sequence are summarized as one entry with the most common DNA and genes. The sample table records about 840,000 distinct CDR3 sequences; almost 30% of these occur just once. Clones ranked in the top ten supply roughly 10% of the sample. This sample also appeared in a second study, on T cells of mothers and their children.

Sequenced input: blood. Receptors originate from a woman in her thirties or forties in good health.

This clonotype has more than one count but fewer than ten. The chain couples TRBV5-4 to TRBJ2-5; the match to TRBD2 covers 8 bases. The CDR3 has 16 residues. With V trimmed by 3 bases and J by 2 bases, 9 bases remained unmatched. CDR1 and CDR2 (germline): SGHNT, YYREEE (reference sequence). Here the CDR3 reads CASSSRLTGGQETQYF. The CDR3 nucleotides are TGTGCCAGCAGCTCCCGACTAACGGGGGGGCAAGAGACCCAGTACTTC.

About this clonotype itself: A much larger clone lies one base from this, so it may be a read error. The genes are TRBV5-1 and TRBJ2-1; 7 bases line up with TRBD2. The J call may be wrong; the DNA end is better matched by TRBJ2-7. CDR1 and CDR2 (germline): SGHRS, YFSETQ. The CDR3 is 16 amino acids. The CDR3 DNA is TGCGCCAGCAGCTTGGGTAACCTAGCGGAGGCTATCGAGCAGTACTTC. It yields the protein CASSLGNLAEAIEQYF.

This clonotype was observed at least ten times. V is TRBV18 and J is TRBJ2-3; 11 nucleotides agree with TRBD1. Germline assignment: CDR1 KGHSH and CDR2 LQKENI. The CDR3 totals 15 residues. Trimming took 5 bases from V and 1 from J; bases not matched to a gene: 2. The DNA for the CDR3 is TGTGCCAGCTCATCGGGACAGGGGGGCACAGATACGCAGTATTTT. It translates to CASSSGQGGTDTQYF.